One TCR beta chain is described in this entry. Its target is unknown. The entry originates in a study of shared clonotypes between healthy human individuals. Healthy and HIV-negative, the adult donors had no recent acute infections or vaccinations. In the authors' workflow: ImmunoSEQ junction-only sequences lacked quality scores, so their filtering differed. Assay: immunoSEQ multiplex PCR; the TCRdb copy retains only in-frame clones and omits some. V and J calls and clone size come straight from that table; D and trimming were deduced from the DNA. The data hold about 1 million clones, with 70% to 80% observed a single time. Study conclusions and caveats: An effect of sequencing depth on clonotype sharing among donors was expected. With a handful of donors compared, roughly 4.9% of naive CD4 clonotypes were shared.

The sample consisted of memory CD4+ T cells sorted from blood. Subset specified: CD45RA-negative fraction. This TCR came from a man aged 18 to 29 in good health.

CDR3 nucleotide sequence: TGTGCCAGCAGTGATTTCAGGGGTGGGGAGACCCAGTACTTC. It encodes CASSDFRGGETQYF. The chain couples TRBV2 to TRBJ2-5; D perhaps matches TRBD1 (6 bases). Germline CDR1 and CDR2: SNHLY and FYNNEI. The length of the CDR3 is 14 residues. The V end lost 3 bases, the J end lost 5 bases, and 13 bases lay between the germline ends.